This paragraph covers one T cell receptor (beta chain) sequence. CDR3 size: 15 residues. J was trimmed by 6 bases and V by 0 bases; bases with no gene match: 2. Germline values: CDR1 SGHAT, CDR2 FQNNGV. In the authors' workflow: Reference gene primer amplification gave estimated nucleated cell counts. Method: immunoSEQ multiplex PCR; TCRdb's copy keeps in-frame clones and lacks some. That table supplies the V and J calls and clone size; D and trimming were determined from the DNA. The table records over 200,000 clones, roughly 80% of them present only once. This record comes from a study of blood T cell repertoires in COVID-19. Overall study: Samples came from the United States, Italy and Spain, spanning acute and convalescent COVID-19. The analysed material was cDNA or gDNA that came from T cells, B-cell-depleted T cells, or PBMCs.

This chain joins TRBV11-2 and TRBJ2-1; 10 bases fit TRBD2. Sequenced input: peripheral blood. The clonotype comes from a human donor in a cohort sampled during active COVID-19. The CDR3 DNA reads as TGTGCCAGCAGCTTAGAGGCTAGCGGGAGCAATGAGCAGTTCTTC. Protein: CASSLEASGSNEQFF.